This TCR beta chain originates from a study of tissue T cells after allogeneic stem cell transplantation (dated by TCRdb to 2021 to 2024). Background for the entire study: Grafts from donors were received by all GVHD patients, with four grafts being unmodified and three being CD34-selected to deplete T cells. The study profiled TCR beta repertoires across many tissues from research autopsies of patients with and without GVHD, plus mouse models of GVHD. For tissues with multiple samples, a pathologist reviewed H&E sections and gave sequencing priority to samples with histologically apparent lymphocytes. The human part of the study was a prospective observational study with no blinding and no randomization.

Sample time point, as interpreted from the label and publication: human tissue collected at research (rapid) autopsy. Over a roughly three-year period, several adult allo-HCT recipients who had steroid-refractory GVHD were prospectively enrolled in a research-autopsy study. Gastrointestinal GVHD was present in all GVHD patients, several lines of GVHD-directed therapy were administered to all GVHD patients, and skin involvement was additionally present in several GVHD patients. After a median post-mortem interval of about 9.8 hours, the autopsy tissues collected included GI sites spanning esophagus to rectum, along with liver, skin and lymphoid organs including spleen. Autopsy specimens were bisected, with one portion flash-frozen in liquid nitrogen and the rest formalin-fixed; GI outer muscle layers were removed. Genomic DNA was extracted from frozen tissues using the Mag-Bind Blood & Tissue DNA HDQ 96 Kit on a Chemagic 360 or the DNeasy Blood & Tissue Kit. Because of concern about red blood cell contamination, the extracted DNA went through further purification with the Genomic DNA Clean & Concentrator-25 kit.

V is cut back by 0 bases and J by 5 bases, with 9 bases in the junction unmatched. CDR1 and CDR2 (MNHNS, SASEGT) derive from the germline V gene. The CDR3 spans 16 residues, from the cysteine through the phenylalanine. The kept DNA is CDR3 alone, 48 bases in frame from the first base. Receptors were amplified or captured by the immunoSEQ multiplex PCR assay. TCRbeta CDR3 sequencing was performed at survey depth by Adaptive Biotechnologies, and CDR3 sequences, V/J genes, productive frequency and template counts were reported. Amplification of TCR beta CDR3 regions was performed from genomic DNA rather than from RNA. The study's processing was this. Pairwise repertoire overlap between tissues was quantified with Jensen-Shannon divergence, where 1 means complete divergence and 0 identical. Based on pairwise JSD values, tissues were grouped by single-linkage agglomerative hierarchical clustering, and the results were shown as dendrograms. GLIPH2 was applied to all patient samples using simulation_depth 1000, kmer_min_depth 3, and cdr3_length_cutoff 8, and only groups with more than two unique CDR3s were retained. A standardized tissue-overlap score was calculated by extrapolating Jaccard GLIPH-group overlap across patients to a standard repertoire size of 1000 clones. Linear mixed-effect models, with tissue as a fixed effect and individual as a random effect, were used to test how diversity related to clinical or experimental variables. Not all clones reach the TCRdb copy of this immuneACCESS table, which keeps in-frame sequences only. Checked studies attribute under half of the gap to unresolved V genes and leave the rest unexplained. V and J calls and clone size come straight from that table; D and trimming were deduced from the DNA. The sample records roughly 990 clones, about 91% of which are singletons. In total, the top ten clones hold around 4.2% of the sample.

Findings and caveats that apply to the study as a whole: Which tissue TCRs were alloreactive or antigen-specific was not determined in the study, and some of the clones might have been host cells that persisted. Within patients, how anatomically similar tissues were was a major factor shaping TCR repertoire composition, regardless of disease or transplant status. Only a few T cell clones appeared in more than one patient, yet motif-based clustering showed tissue-specific repertoire signatures that were shared between patients. In both patients and mice, T cells from blood and spleen covered only a limited part of the TCR repertoire found in tissues. The patient cohort was small and varied clinically, and sampling depth was recognized as a limitation.

As for this clone: It lacks a known antigen. No base quality values were provided; no much bigger clone lies one nucleotide off.

The sample here was spleen tissue, taken at autopsy. The source is a male patient at least 60 years old with steroid-refractory graft-versus-host disease after an allogeneic stem cell transplant. A transplant means some T cells may be of graft donor rather than patient origin. Recombination linked TRBV6-1 to TRBJ1-2, with 7 middle bases fitting TRBD1. The CDR3 reads CASSEAPGDSAYGYTF. The nucleotide sequence reads TGTGCCAGCAGTGAAGCCCCCGGGGACAGCGCTTATGGCTACACCTTC.